The source of this T cell receptor (beta chain) is a study of OX40 agonist ivuxolimab in advanced cancers. Looking at the study overall: The costimulatory receptor OX40 (CD134) was targeted by ivuxolimab, a fully human IgG2 agonistic monoclonal antibody. Intravenous ivuxolimab was administered to patients every 2 weeks at six dose levels: 0.01, 0.1, 0.3, 1.5, 3 and 10 mg/kg. Among the roughly 50 dose-escalation patients, around 20 had hepatocellular carcinoma, 15 melanoma, 9 renal cell carcinoma and 9 head and neck cancer. In the dose-escalation cohort, approximately 82% of patients were male, and the mean age was 60 years with a range of roughly 23 to 79. Patients were allowed to have had prior anti-PD-1, anti-PD-L1 or anti-CTLA-4 therapy, and around 37% of the dose-escalation patients had previously received checkpoint inhibitors. Partial responses were achieved by three dose-escalation patients, of whom one had hepatocellular carcinoma and two had cutaneous melanoma. Peripheral TCRbeta sequencing aimed to test whether ivuxolimab altered TCR sequence diversity and caused clonal T-cell expansion. The paper reports the monotherapy dose-escalation portion (N of about 47 patients) of the phase I ivuxolimab trial. What the authors observed across the whole study: Partial responders in the 0.1-3.0 mg/kg groups had among the lowest normalized peripheral clonal expansion, especially among CD8+ T cells. Clonal expansion of both CD4+ and CD8+ blood T cells was observed from baseline to week 6 at doses 0.1 to 3.0 mg/kg. On average, CD8+ T cells showed more expanded clones than CD4+ T cells after ivuxolimab. The antigen specificity of the clonally expanded peripheral T cells was not determined. Low levels of normalized T-cell clonal expansion were also seen in some patients who did not respond.

Trimming removed 8 bases from V and 1 base from J; the gene matches leave 2 bases unexplained. Including cysteine and phenylalanine, the CDR3 has 11 amino acids. Only CDR3 DNA is held: 33 bases, read in frame from base 1. Taken from the germline V gene (reference sequence), the CDR1 and CDR2 loops are DFQATT and SNEGSKA. Points on this clone: Its antigen has not been determined. Base qualities are not provided; no much larger clone lies one nucleotide away.

Patients with autoimmune disease history or receiving systemic immunosuppression were excluded from the trial. Peripheral blood for TCR sequencing was collected from all dose cohorts at baseline, on cycle 4 day 1, and on cycle 7 day 1. The samples were drawn from a first-in-human, open-label, multicenter phase I dose-escalation trial of ivuxolimab. The trial enrolled adults with locally advanced or metastatic head and neck squamous cell, hepatocellular, melanoma or renal cell carcinoma. Before TCR sequencing, CD4+ T cells and CD8+ T cells from peripheral blood were sorted into separate populations. To sequence the TCRbeta CDR3 region, genomic DNA was isolated from the sorted cells. TCRbeta CDR3 regions were sequenced using the immunoSEQ Assay. Sourced from immuneACCESS, this table was stored by TCRdb with only in-frame sequences that have V and J called. A share of the clones is absent; for the studies checked, an unresolved V gene accounts for under half, and the remainder has no known explanation. This sample gives about 63,000 clones in total; over 75% of them show up just once. The ten most abundant clones make up 9.5% to 14% of the sample.

This TCR was recovered from an adult with an advanced solid tumor such as melanoma, head and neck, liver or kidney cancer. The rearrangement joined TRBV20-1 to TRBJ2-7; 7 middle bases align to TRBD1. The sequences come from CD4+ or CD8+ T cells sorted from blood, collected in a trial of the OX40 agonist ivuxolimab. The CDR3 reads as follows: CSSGQSYEQYF. The DNA sequence is as follows: TGCAGTTCGGGACAGTCCTACGAGCAGTACTTC.